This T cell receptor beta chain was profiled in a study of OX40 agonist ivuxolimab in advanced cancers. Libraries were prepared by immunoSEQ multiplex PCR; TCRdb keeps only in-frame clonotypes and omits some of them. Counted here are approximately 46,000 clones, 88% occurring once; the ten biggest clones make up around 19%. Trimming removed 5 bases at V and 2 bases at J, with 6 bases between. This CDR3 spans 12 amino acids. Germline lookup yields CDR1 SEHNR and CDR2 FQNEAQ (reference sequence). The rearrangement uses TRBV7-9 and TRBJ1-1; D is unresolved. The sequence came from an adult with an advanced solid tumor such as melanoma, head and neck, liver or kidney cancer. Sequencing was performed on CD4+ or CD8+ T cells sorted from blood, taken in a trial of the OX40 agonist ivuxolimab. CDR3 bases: TGTGCCAGCAGCGAGACCAACACTGAAGCTTTCTTT. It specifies CASSETNTEAFF.